This TCR beta chain was recovered during a study of T-cell memory formation after mild COVID-19 (dated by TCRdb to the early 2020s). Regarding the complete study: TCR sequence clusters from the two donors were largely donor specific. In a couple of donors, T-cell clones that expanded and contracted after mild COVID-19 were tracked by sequencing TCRalpha and TCRbeta repertoires over time. Two young, previously healthy adult volunteers made up the cohort, one male and one female.

Here is what the overall study found, with its caveats: SARS-CoV-2 specificity was not confirmed for the second-wave clones peaking on day 37. Some responding clones were detected in pre-infection memory, which suggested that pre-existing cross-reactive memory T cells had joined the SARS-CoV-2 response. The study included only two mild cases, and larger cohorts that include severe cases with pre-infection samples were judged to be necessary. Contracting CD4+ clones were found mainly in CM and EM memory subsets, while CD8+ clones were enriched in EMRA. Clones that contracted from day 15 to 85 showed balanced CD4/CD8 phenotypes, whereas a second wave of clones that expanded from day 15 to 37 leaned towards CD4+.

Ficoll-Paque density gradient centrifugation was the method used to isolate PBMCs. For sequencing, an Illumina NovaSeq 6000 was employed. Using 5'RACE with constant-segment primers, TCRalpha and TCRbeta cDNA libraries were constructed, with sample barcodes and unique molecular identifiers added in the process. Trizol reagent was used to extract RNA from every sample. Libraries were amplified in two PCR steps, with a second sample barcode and Illumina TruSeq adapters added in the second step. Sequencing of the libraries was done on an Illumina NovaSeq, producing 2 x 150 bp paired-end reads. The paper's processing steps were these. With migec v1.2.7, reads were demultiplexed and then collapsed into UMI-guided consensus sequences. Using mixcr v2.1.11, UMI consensuses were aligned to TRA and TRB V and J templates and then assembled into clonotypes. A clonotype was counted as expanded or contracted only when both edgeR and NoisET called the clonotype significant, with the noise models trained on biological replicates. For edgeR calls, the cutoffs were a false discovery rate-adjusted p below 0.01 and a log2 fold-change threshold of 1. As an exploratory analysis of dynamics, max-normalized trajectories of the 1000 most abundant clonotypes were examined with PCA combined with hierarchical clustering. The CD4 or CD8 phenotype of responding clones was assigned using the separately sequenced CD4+ and CD8+ repertoires. TCRdb reran the public reads through fastp at Q25 and MiXCR, keeping productive beta chains. Each CDR3 protein gets just one entry, which takes the most common genes and DNA from the rows behind it. The authors' filters were not applied to this entry. The sample profile shows thousands of distinct CDR3 sequences; about three fifths of them were found once. The ten largest clones capture 2.5% to 3% of the sample.

The CDR3 has 14 amino acids, counting the end cysteine and phenylalanine. Solely the CDR3 DNA is kept, with 42 bases framed from the first base. Trimming costs V 6 bases and J 3 bases, and their ends lie 14 bases apart. The germline V gene specifies SGHAT as CDR1 and FQNNGV as CDR2. This clonotype was observed at least ten times. No antigen is known for it. Base-call qualities are not available, and no considerably larger clone is one nucleotide away. Rearrangement joined TRBV11-2 to TRBJ1-2; the D segment could be TRBD1, given 5 matching bases. Input material: PBMCs or a T cell subset sorted from them (not recorded which). The receptor comes from an adult who had mild COVID-19 (a few samples of this study predate the infection). The sample titles of this study are shuffled in the database, so cell type and time point are left out. The nucleotide sequence reads TGTGCCAGCAGTTTCACCGGGACGGACTATGGCTACACCTTC. Translated, it gives CASSFTGTDYGYTF.